This T cell receptor beta chain was sequenced for a study of siplizumab effects on memory and regulatory T cells (dated by TCRdb to about 2019). General notes on the study: The study looked at the effect of siplizumab, an anti-CD2 antibody, on alloreactive T-cell subsets in allogeneic mixed lymphocyte reactions made from human PBMCs.

CDR1 and CDR2 (LGHNA, YSLEER) derive from the germline V gene. The cysteine opens and the phenylalanine closes a CDR3 of 16 amino acids. Only the CDR3 part of the read is kept: 48 bases, read in frame from the first base. From V the trimming removes 0 bases and from J it removes 15 bases, while the gene matches leave 13 bases of the junction unaccounted for. For this clone: The antigen this receptor binds is unknown. No much larger clone exists at a distance of one base, and base qualities are not known.

Beyond this particular receptor, the publication reports: Because sequences at frequencies below about 10^-5 were poorly captured, only a minor fraction of alloreactive clones could be mapped back to unstimulated subsets. No functional confirmation was obtained for the suppressive function of proliferating Tregs from siplizumab cultures. Among mappable alloreactive CD4+ clones, an average Treg-derived fraction of roughly 71% was observed with siplizumab, compared with approximately 30% in control reactions. The cumulative frequency of alloreactive sequences traceable to unstimulated CD4+ memory T cells was significantly reduced by siplizumab. Unstimulated naive T cells appeared more diverse than memory T cells, and naive cells seemed to contribute substantially to the alloresponse. A naive or memory phenotype could not be assigned to roughly 80-96% of proliferating CD4+ or CD8+ clones.

Sorted unstimulated T cells and proliferating T cells recovered from mixed lymphocyte reactions underwent TCRbeta CDR3 sequencing. Fresh whole blood from fewer than 11 HLA-typed healthy donors was used as the source from which PBMCs were isolated. Library generation was performed with the immunoSEQ multiplex PCR assay. Some 1.1 x 10^5 TCR templates per sample were assayed on the deep sequencing platform. Genomic DNA extracted from sorted T cells was used for TCRbeta CDR3 sequencing. The authors' pipeline ran thus. The R programming language was used for clonal analysis of the TCRbeta CDR3 data. Alloreactive CD4+ and CD8+ clones were identified by comparing unstimulated samples to CFSE-low samples taken after the reaction. Regulatory or non-regulatory origin of alloreactive CD4+ clones was assigned by matching sequences to the sorted unstimulated Treg and non-Treg repertoires. The source is immuneACCESS, and TCRdb retained only in-frame sequences with V and J called. Part of the clones is not carried over; for the studies checked, unresolved V genes explain less than half of this, and the remainder is unexplained. For V, J and clone size, that table is used; D and trimming come from the DNA. In this sample the table shows more than 95,000 clones, 85% to 95% of which occur a single time. The ten largest clonotypes hold more than 0.3% of the sample.

The sequence derives from a human donor in good health. Specimen: CD4+ T cells sorted from blood. This chain joins TRBV4-3 to TRBJ2-1, and 11 junctional nucleotides match TRBD2. The base sequence is TGCGCCAGCAGCCAAGAGCTAGCGGGAGGCCCACCACGGGTGTTCTTC. This is translated as CASSQELAGGPPRVFF.